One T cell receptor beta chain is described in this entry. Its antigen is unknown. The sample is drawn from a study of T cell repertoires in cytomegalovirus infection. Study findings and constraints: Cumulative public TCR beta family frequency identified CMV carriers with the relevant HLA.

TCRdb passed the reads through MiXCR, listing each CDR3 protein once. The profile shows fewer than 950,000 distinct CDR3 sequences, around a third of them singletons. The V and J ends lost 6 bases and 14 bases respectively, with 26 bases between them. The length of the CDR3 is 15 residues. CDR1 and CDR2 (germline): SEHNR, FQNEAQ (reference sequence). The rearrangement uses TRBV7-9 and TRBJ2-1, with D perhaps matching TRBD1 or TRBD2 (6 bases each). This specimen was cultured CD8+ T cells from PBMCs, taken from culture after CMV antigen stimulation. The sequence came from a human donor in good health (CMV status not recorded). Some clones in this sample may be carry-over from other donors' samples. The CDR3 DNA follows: TGTGCCAGCAGAAACCGGGGGCGGGATAGCGAACCAAAGTTCTTC. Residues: CASRNRGRDSEPKFF. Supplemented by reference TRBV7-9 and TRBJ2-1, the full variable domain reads DTGVSQNPRHKITKRGQNVTFRCDPISEHNRLYWYRQTLGQGPEFLTYFQNEAQLEKSRLLSDRFSAERPKGSFSTLEIQRTEQGDSAMYLCASRNRGRDSEPKFFGPGTRLTVL.